This T cell receptor beta chain was profiled in a study of neurological immune-mediated disorders. Overall study findings and caveats: Levels of TCR clonal expansion peaked in HTLV-1-associated myelopathy and reached their lowest in multiple sclerosis, under those of healthy controls.

Every sequencing run generated in excess of 160 million TCR-beta sequences. These sequences covered 15-18 subjects. Each CDR3 protein gets one entry after TCRdb re-called the 5' RACE reads with MiXCR. The table includes about 45,000 distinct CDR3 sequences, about 14% detected once. Trimming stripped 6 bases from V and 0 bases from J, with 15 bases between. There are 15 residues in the CDR3. The germline CDR1 and CDR2 sequences are DFQATT and SNEGSKA (reference sequence). There are a few counts of this clonotype. Its antigen is not known. Described time point: longitudinal time-point 3. A total of 2 million PBMCs stored at -80 degrees C provided the unsorted libraries.

This sequence was found in a young man in good health. This chain uses TRBV20-1 with TRBJ2-1, with D possibly matching TRBD2 (6 bases). The specimen sequenced was PBMCs. The CDR3, as DNA: TGCAGTGCGGCCAATAGCGGACTCTCCTACAATGAGCAGTTCTTC. This encodes CSAANSGLSYNEQFF.